The clone carrying this TCR beta chain is a singleton in its sample. As yet, its antigen is unknown. The source of the sample is a study of cytomegalovirus exposure and HLA in healthy donors. Study-wide findings and caveats: Sequence variants that were highly shared formed a cluster that was likely a sequencing artifact.

J gave up 9 bases and V 3 bases, and 7 bases lay outside the gene matches. The CDR3 length is 15 residues. Germline CDR1 reads KGHSH; CDR2 reads LQKENI. Amplification used 60 Vbeta primers and 13 Jbeta primers. This table comes from immunoSEQ multiplex PCR, and its TCRdb copy is limited to in-frame clones, with some not included. The table includes some 150,000 clones, 82% detected once. The TCR sequence derives from a male donor in good health and CMV-seronegative. The rearrangement joins TRBV18 to TRBJ2-1; 11 bases match TRBD1. Sequencing was performed on PBMCs. CDR3 DNA: TGTGCCAGCTCACCCCCGGGACAGGGGGGAGGTGAGCAGTTCTTC. Protein product: CASSPPGQGGGEQFF.